A single sample gave rise to the 20 T cell receptor beta chains below, sequenced in a study of control samples from healthy donors and cancer patients. The method was immunoSEQ multiplex PCR; TCRdb's version includes in-frame clones alone and lacks a portion of them. The sample has some 99,000 clones, 80% to 90% seen once; the top ten hold roughly 15%. Sequencing was carried out using blood. These receptor sequences come from a woman in her fifties or sixties in good health.

V usage is TRBV6-2 or TRBV6-3 and J usage is TRBJ1-1; D gene unclear. Trimming took off 2 bases at V and 3 bases at J, with 7 bases between the two ends. The CDR3 is made up of 13 amino acids. The V gene's germline CDR1 is MNHEY and CDR2 SVGEGT. CDR3 coding DNA: TGTGCCAGCAGTTACGAGGGATACACTGAAGCTTTCTTT. It specifies CASSYEGYTEAFF.

This chain connects TRBV4-3 to TRBJ2-6; D ambiguous. The CDR3 contains 19 residues. Germline V lookup: CDR1 LGHNA, CDR2 YSLEER. V lost 0 bases and J 0 bases, leaving 15 bases between the germline ends. Here the CDR3 DNA reads TGCGCCAGCAGCCAAGATCGATCAGCGCCCTACTCTGGGGCCAACGTCCTGACTTTC. It is translated as CASSQDRSAPYSGANVLTF.

The chain employs TRBV6-5 and TRBJ1-2; 9 bases are shared with TRBD1. The CDR3 consists of 15 residues. J gave up 7 bases and V 5 bases, and 11 bases lay outside the gene matches. CDR1 is MNHEY, CDR2 SVGAGI, per germline. The CDR3 loop is CASSLTGTGQRGYTF. CDR3 in DNA: TGTGCCAGCAGTCTTACCGGGACAGGGCAACGTGGCTACACCTTC.

The table lists this clone with a count of one. CDR3 protein: CASSLGAHEQYV. CDR3 coding DNA: TGTGCCAGCAGTCTAGGGGCCCACGAGCAGTACGTC. The chain is built from TRBV5-6 and TRBJ2-7; maybe TRBD1 (5 bases). CDR1 and CDR2 from the germline V gene are SGHDT and YYEEEE. Deletions cut 5 bases from V and 5 bases from J, with 11 bases between. CDR3 size: 12 residues.

The chain combines TRBV5-1 with TRBJ2-3; D not certain. In germline, CDR1 is SGHRS, CDR2 YFSETQ. V was cut by 0 bases and J by 6 bases, with 8 bases left in between. The CDR3 contains 13 residues. The CDR3 reads CASSLDSRDTQYF. The CDR3 DNA follows: TGCGCCAGCAGCTTGGATTCACGGGATACGCAGTATTTT.

The gene calls are TRBV24-1 and TRBJ2-1; 11 positions agree with TRBD2. There are 17 residues in the CDR3. CDR1 and CDR2 (germline): KGHDR, SFDVKD. The trim removed 3 bases at V and 0 bases at J, leaving 3 bases unmatched. CDR3 bases: TGTGCCACCAGTGATCCTACTAGCGGGGGCTCCTACAATGAGCAGTTCTTC. Its translation is CATSDPTSGGSYNEQFF.

This clone occurred once. The chain has TRBV5-4 and TRBJ2-2; perhaps TRBD1 as D (6 bases). The V and J ends lost 4 bases and 4 bases respectively, with 17 bases between them. From germline, CDR1 is SGHNT and CDR2 YYREEE (reference sequence). The CDR3 spans 16 residues. DNA for the CDR3: TGTGCCAGCAGCAGCCTCGGACAGTTCCTCACCGGGGAGCTGTTTTTT. Protein sequence: CASSSLGQFLTGELFF.

V and J are TRBV12-3 or TRBV12-4 and TRBJ2-2; D remains ambiguous. V lost 4 bases and J 7 bases, leaving 7 bases between the germline ends. The CDR3 extends over 12 amino acids. Here the CDR3 reads CASSSYGGELFF. In nucleotides, the CDR3 is TGTGCCAGCAGTTCGTATGGCGGGGAGCTGTTTTTT.

The chain links TRBV7-9 to TRBJ2-2, with D unresolved. V was cut by 8 bases and J by 0 bases, with 4 bases left in between. Germline CDR1 reads SEHNR; CDR2 reads FQNEAQ (reference sequence). The CDR3 has 12 amino acids. The CDR3 nucleotides read TGTGCCAGCCCTACGAACACCGGGGAGCTGTTTTTT. Protein sequence: CASPTNTGELFF.

A single count supports this clone. The rearrangement joins TRBV24-1 to TRBJ2-3; no clear D gene. Germline CDR1 and CDR2: KGHDR and SFDVKD. The V and J ends lost 4 bases and 4 bases respectively, with 11 bases between them. This CDR3 spans 14 amino acids. CDR3 coding DNA: TGTGCCACCAGTGACTCGGGCGGTCCAGATACGCAGTATTTT. Amino acids: CATSDSGGPDTQYF.

This clone has only a few counts. The chain is built from TRBV27 and TRBJ1-5, with D possibly being TRBD1 (5 bases). Germline V gene lookup returns CDR1 MNHEY and CDR2 SMNVEV (reference sequence). The CDR3 length is 14 residues. Trimming shortened V by 5 bases and J by 6 bases, and 14 bases separated the two germline ends. The CDR3 DNA reads TGTGCCAGCAGTCCCTCGGCAGGGAGTCAGCCCCAGCATTTT. Translating gives CASSPSAGSQPQHF.

Written as DNA, the CDR3 is TGTGCCAGCAGCCGGGGCTCTGGACAGTCCCACTCTGGGGCCAACGTCCTGACTTTC. Protein sequence: CASSRGSGQSHSGANVLTF. The chain links TRBV11-2 to TRBJ2-6, with a tentative D call TRBD1 (6 bases). V shed 5 bases and J shed 0 bases, with 20 bases lying between them. This CDR3 has 19 amino acids. Looked up from germline, CDR1 is SGHAT and CDR2 is FQNNGV.

The V call is TRBV2, the J call TRBJ1-2; 7 positions agree with TRBD1. The CDR3 covers 15 residues. CDR1 SNHLY and CDR2 FYNNEI come from the germline V gene. The J segment lost 0 bases and the V segment lost 4 bases, leaving 5 bases of the junction unmatched. This CDR3 reads CASSALGQPNYGYTF. The CDR3 DNA is TGTGCCAGCAGTGCCTTGGGACAGCCTAACTATGGCTACACCTTC.

V is TRBV6-5 and J is TRBJ1-1; D gene unclear. The CDR3 totals 12 residues. V was cut by 6 bases and J by 5 bases, with 10 bases left in between. The germline CDR1 and CDR2 sequences are MNHEY and SVGAGI. The CDR3 reads CASRLGGTEAFF. For the CDR3, the DNA is TGTGCCAGCAGACTGGGCGGTACTGAAGCTTTCTTT.

This chain links TRBV6-5 with TRBJ2-7; a possible D gene is TRBD1 (5 bases). Germline V gene sequence: CDR1 MNHEY, CDR2 SVGAGI. Trimming left V 6 bases short and J 2 bases short, with 5 bases between. The CDR3 is 11 amino acids. Written as DNA, the CDR3 is TGTGCCAGCAGGACAGCCTACGAGCAGTACTTC. Translation: CASRTAYEQYF.

The chain carries TRBV19 and TRBJ2-5; D gene ambiguous. Trimming stripped 8 bases from V and 10 bases from J, with 17 bases between. Germline V CDR1 and CDR2: LNHDA, SQIVND (reference sequence). The CDR3 is 12 amino acids. The CDR3 loop reads CASVFGGGNQYF. The DNA for the CDR3 is TGTGCCAGTGTCTTTGGCGGCGGAAACCAGTACTTC.

This clone was counted a few times. Here the CDR3 reads CASSQDVRGFSGNTIYF. The CDR3 nucleotides read TGCGCCAGCAGCCAAGATGTGAGGGGCTTCTCTGGAAACACCATATATTTT. The rearrangement joins TRBV4-1 to TRBJ1-3; a weak D match, TRBD1 (5 bases). Germline-derived CDR1 and CDR2 are MGHRA and YSYEKL. This CDR3 region has 17 residues. With 0 bases removed from V and 0 bases from J, the gap between germline ends came to 12 bases.

The rearrangement uses TRBV6-6 and TRBJ1-6; D unresolved. The CDR3 spans 15 residues. Per the germline V gene, CDR1 is MNHNY and CDR2 is SVGAGI (reference sequence). V was pared by 2 bases and J by 8 bases, with 13 bases between. Here the CDR3 DNA reads TGTGCCAGCAGTTACGAGGACGTTCGGTATTCACCCCTCCACTTT. Translating it yields CASSYEDVRYSPLHF.

This clone was found once. V usage is TRBV7-2 and J usage is TRBJ1-1; a possible D gene is TRBD1 (5 bases). From germline, CDR1 is SGHTA and CDR2 FQGNSA. The V gene lost 1 base and the J gene lost 1 base, with 13 bases spanning the gap. The CDR3 has 16 amino acids. The CDR3 nucleotides are TGTGCCAGCAGCTTAGGGGGACTCCGGAAGAACACTGAAGCTTTCTTT. Translation gives CASSLGGLRKNTEAFF.

Concerning this clone: Germline is not matched at one junction end, which may reflect a read error. This chain uses TRBV10-1 with TRBJ2-1; TRBD1 aligns across 8 bases. From germline, CDR1 is WNHNN and CDR2 SYGVQD (reference sequence). The length of the CDR3 is 15 residues. As DNA, the CDR3 is TGCGCCAGCAGTGAGTTGGCAGGGGGCGCCGAGCAGTTGGTCTTC. As protein: CASSELAGGAEQLVF.